Given below is one T cell receptor beta chain in context. Treatment indicated: 19 received Ad26.COV2.S at low or high dose, single or two shots; 5 received placebo; per-sample allocation not given. Day 63 after the first vaccine or placebo injection was the time point for sampling. The data belong to a study of Ad26.COV2.S vaccination and SARS-CoV-2 variants. Germline CDR1 and CDR2: SGHVS and FNYEAQ. The CDR3 spans 13 residues. Unmatched junction bases numbered 0, after V lost 2 bases and J lost 3 bases. The repertoire was sequenced with immunoSEQ multiplex PCR; TCRdb's copy has only in-frame clones and lacks some. The data show over 400,000 clones, with nearly 90% seen just once and around 2.6% held by the top ten.

The J gene is TRBJ1-2, the V gene TRBV7-6, with 7 bases aligning to TRBD1. The sequences come from peripheral blood, collected in a trial of Ad26.COV2.S vaccine versus placebo. The TCR originated in a person between 18 and 65 years old who received the Ad26.COV2.S COVID-19 vaccine or a placebo. CDR3 nucleotide sequence: TGTGCCAGCAGCTTAACAGGGGACTATGGCTACACCTTC. Its translation is CASSLTGDYGYTF.